These 32 T cell receptor beta chains came from one sample sequenced in a study of blood T cell repertoires in COVID-19. The protocol was immunoSEQ multiplex PCR, while the TCRdb copy is restricted to in-frame clones and leaves out a portion. The data hold 150,000 to 200,000 clones, with about 85% observed a single time. The sequenced material came from peripheral blood. The receptors were sampled from an elderly man with COVID-19, enrolled during active disease.

This sequence joins TRBV11-3 and TRBJ1-1; TRBD1 is a possible D gene (5 bases). The CDR3 consists of 14 residues. Germline lookup yields CDR1 SGHNT and CDR2 YENEEA. With 3 bases removed from V and 7 bases from J, the gap between germline ends came to 15 bases. In nucleotides, the CDR3 is TGTGCCAGCAGCTTCAGCACAGGATCTAGTGAAGCTTTCTTT. Amino acid sequence: CASSFSTGSSEAFF.

This sequence joins TRBV5-1 and TRBJ2-7; TRBD2 aligns across 10 bases. The CDR3 runs to 14 residues. CDR1 SGHRS and CDR2 YFSETQ come from the germline V gene. Trimming at V came to 0 bases and at J to 3 bases, leaving 0 bases not matched to a gene. The CDR3 coding sequence is TGCGCCAGCAGCTTGGGGACTAGCGGCTACGAGCAGTACTTC. Translated: CASSLGTSGYEQYF.

This clone turned up a few times. The chain is built from TRBV5-1 and TRBJ1-4, with D maybe TRBD1 (6 bases). CDR1 and CDR2 (germline): SGHRS, YFSETQ. The CDR3 is 16 residues long. V was pared by 2 bases and J by 2 bases, with 13 bases between. The CDR3 region is CASSFQGPSTNEKLFF. DNA of the CDR3: TGCGCCAGCAGCTTCCAGGGGCCTTCTACTAATGAAAAACTGTTTTTT.

The gene calls are TRBV2 and TRBJ1-2; D is unclear. Trimming cost V 5 bases and J 4 bases, with 20 bases left between them. This CDR3 has 16 residues. CDR1 SNHLY and CDR2 FYNNEI come from the germline V gene. CDR3 amino acids: CASSISGSSAVYGYTF. The CDR3 bases are TGTGCCAGCAGTATATCCGGGTCCTCGGCTGTCTATGGCTACACCTTC.

This clone showed up just a few times. The V gene is TRBV19, the J gene TRBJ2-4, with 10 bases lining up with TRBD2. With V trimmed by 2 bases and J by 9 bases, 7 bases remained unmatched. Germline CDR1 LNHDA, CDR2 SQIVND (reference sequence). The CDR3 consists of 15 residues. The CDR3 region is CASSISGGAAGIQYF. Here the CDR3 DNA reads TGTGCCAGTAGTATAAGCGGGGGGGCAGCAGGCATTCAGTACTTC.

The V and J genes are TRBV11-2 and TRBJ2-7, with TRBD1 identical over 9 bases. Germline loops: CDR1 SGHAT, CDR2 FQNNGV. V shed 5 bases, J shed 3 bases, and the junction held 8 bases outside the gene matches. The CDR3 has 15 residues. CDR3 sequence: CASSEWGQGFYEQYF. The CDR3 DNA reads TGTGCCAGCAGCGAATGGGGACAGGGCTTCTACGAGCAGTACTTC.

This clone has only one observation. The rearrangement joins TRBV5-1 to TRBJ1-4; no reliable D call. The CDR3 covers 14 residues. CDR1 is SGHRS, CDR2 YFSETQ, per germline. Trimming removed 3 bases at V and 3 bases at J, with 9 bases between. DNA for the CDR3: TGCGCCAGCAGCTCTGGAGAGGCTAATGAAAAACTGTTTTTT. Amino acid sequence: CASSSGEANEKLFF. Together with reference TRBV5-1 and TRBJ1-4, the CDR3 gives the full variable domain: KAGVTQTPRYLIKTRGQQVTLSCSPISGHRSVSWYQQTPGQGLQFLFEYFSETQRNKGNFPGRFSGRQFSNSRSEMNVSTLELGDSALYLCASSSGEANEKLFFGSGTQLSVL.

This clone was detected a few times. The CDR3 is CASSGDTSQHF. In DNA form, the CDR3 reads TGTGCCAGCAGCGGGGACACCTCACAGCATTTT. The chain employs TRBV12-3 or TRBV12-4 and TRBJ1-5; D possibly corresponds to TRBD1 (6 bases). The germline V and J ends were trimmed by 6 bases and 13 bases, with 13 bases remaining between them. The CDR3 loop spans 11 amino acids.

V and J are TRBV28 and TRBJ1-5; 7 nucleotides agree with TRBD1. J lost 4 bases, V lost 6 bases, and 12 bases had no gene match. This CDR3 contains 16 residues. Germline lookup yields CDR1 MDHEN and CDR2 SYDVKM. The CDR3 is CASSLAGTDDNQPQHF. Here the CDR3 DNA reads TGTGCCAGCAGCCTTGCCGGGACAGATGATAATCAGCCCCAGCATTTT.

This clone has more than one count but fewer than ten. V gene TRBV7-2 combines with J gene TRBJ1-1, with TRBD1 matching over 7 bases. Germline V gene sequence: CDR1 SGHTA, CDR2 FQGNSA. The CDR3 length is 15 residues. The trim removed 1 base at V and 8 bases at J, leaving 10 bases unmatched. The CDR3 reads CASSLGMPGTDEAFF. In nucleotides, the CDR3 is TGTGCCAGCAGCTTAGGGATGCCGGGGACAGACGAAGCTTTCTTT.

The V and J genes are TRBV25-1 and TRBJ2-5; 7 bases align to TRBD1. The CDR3 loop spans 15 amino acids. Germline values: CDR1 MGHDK, CDR2 SYGVNS. V shed 1 base, J shed 1 base, and the junction held 3 bases outside the gene matches. CDR3 bases: TGTGCCAGCAGTGAATTTAGGACAGGCCAAGAGACCCAGTACTTC. Its translation: CASSEFRTGQETQYF.

A remark on this clone: The sample has other DNA sequences that encode this CDR3 too. This chain joins TRBV2 and TRBJ2-3; 11 bases fit TRBD2. This CDR3 contains 15 residues. Germline-derived CDR1 and CDR2 are SNHLY and FYNNEI. Trimming at V came to 6 bases and at J to 1 base, leaving 3 bases not matched to a gene. CDR3 in amino acids: CASSELAGGTDTQYF. The CDR3 DNA is TGTGCCAGCAGCGAACTAGCGGGGGGCACAGATACGCAGTATTTT.

This chain links TRBV28 with TRBJ1-5; D call uncertain. The germline V and J ends were trimmed by 8 bases and 0 bases, with 17 bases remaining between them. This CDR3 is 16 amino acids long. Germline lookup yields CDR1 MDHEN and CDR2 SYDVKM. In DNA form, the CDR3 reads TGTGCCAGCTACTCCCGATCCCACTATAGCAATCAGCCCCAGCATTTT. As protein: CASYSRSHYSNQPQHF. Full variable domain (remainder filled in from reference TRBV28 and TRBJ1-5): DVKVTQSSRYLVKRTGEKVFLECVQDMDHENMFWYRQDPGLGLRLIYFSYDVKMKEKGDIPEGYSVSREKKERFSLILESASTNQTSMYLCASYSRSHYSNQPQHFGDGTRLSIL.

The chain uses TRBV5-6 and TRBJ1-4, with 7 bases that match TRBD1. The germline V gene encodes CDR1 SGHDT and CDR2 YYEEEE. The CDR3 runs to 17 residues. Trimming removed 2 bases from V and 4 bases from J; junction bases left unmatched: 11. CDR3 nucleotide sequence: TGTGCCAGCAGCTTCACCAGAACAGGGGTCTATAATGAAAAACTGTTTTTT. Translating it yields CASSFTRTGVYNEKLFF.

On this clone: In the same sample, other DNA sequences code for this CDR3. The rearrangement uses TRBV6-5 and TRBJ1-2, with TRBD1 identical over 9 bases. The V gene end was trimmed by 5 bases and the J gene end by 2 bases; junction bases not matched to a gene: 3. CDR1 is MNHEY and CDR2 is SVGAGI in the germline V gene. The CDR3 spans 14 residues. CDR3 protein: CASSRDRGNYGYTF. The CDR3 region has the DNA TGTGCCAGCAGTAGAGACAGGGGGAACTATGGCTACACCTTC.

The J gene is TRBJ1-6, the V gene TRBV7-9, with D maybe TRBD1 (6 bases). With 6 bases removed from V and 8 bases from J, the gap between germline ends came to 17 bases. CDR1 SEHNR and CDR2 FQNEAQ come from the germline V gene (reference sequence). This CDR3 is 15 amino acids long. For the CDR3, the DNA is TGTGCCAGCAGTTCTAGCAGGGGAAGGGATTCACCCCTCCACTTT. Its protein is CASSSSRGRDSPLHF.

The chain carries TRBV6-6 and TRBJ1-3; 9 bases match TRBD1. V shed 6 bases and J 4 bases; nucleotides not matched to a gene: 4. CDR1 is MNHNY and CDR2 is SVGAGI in the germline V gene (reference sequence). CDR3 length: 14 amino acids. CDR3 protein: CASRTGQGGNTIYF. In DNA, the CDR3 is TGTGCCAGCAGGACGGGACAGGGAGGAAACACCATATATTTT.

The chain recombines TRBV6-5 with TRBJ2-3; a weak D match, TRBD2 (5 bases). The CDR3 covers 14 residues. V was shortened by 2 bases and J by 4 bases, with 10 bases between the two germline ends. Germline V gives CDR1 MNHEY, CDR2 SVGAGI. CDR3 residues: CASSYNLASDTQYF. CDR3 coding DNA: TGTGCCAGCAGTTACAATCTAGCATCAGATACGCAGTATTTT.

The table lists this clone with a few counts. The chain couples TRBV2 to TRBJ2-7; 7 bases line up with TRBD1. Trimming at V came to 6 bases and at J to 2 bases, leaving 7 bases not matched to a gene. The germline CDR1 and CDR2 sequences are SNHLY and FYNNEI. CDR3 length: 14 residues. The CDR3, as DNA: TGTGCCAGCAGCCGCGTGCAGGGGGCCTACGAGCAGTACTTC. This sequence encodes CASSRVQGAYEQYF. Full variable domain (rest looked up from reference TRBV2 and TRBJ2-7): EPEVTQTPSHQVTQMGQEVILRCVPISNHLYFYWYRQILGQKVEFLVSFYNNEISEKSEIFDDQFSVERPDGSNFTLKIRSTKLEDSAMYFCASSRVQGAYEQYFGPGTRLTVT.

The chain employs TRBV5-1 and TRBJ2-2, with 10 bases identical to TRBD2. V lost 0 bases and J lost 5; bases outside the gene matches: 7. Germline V gene data show CDR1 as SGHRS and CDR2 as YFSETQ. This CDR3 comprises 17 residues. The CDR3 region is CASSLAGSSGGTGELFF. The CDR3 nucleotides are TGCGCCAGCAGCTTGGCCGGGTCTAGCGGGGGTACCGGGGAGCTGTTTTTT.

The chain uses TRBV3-1 (or the pseudogene TRBV3-2) and TRBJ1-5; D uncertain. Germline-derived CDR1 and CDR2 are LGHDT and YNNKEL (reference sequence). V lost 10 bases, J lost 9 bases, and 7 bases lay in between. The CDR3 totals 9 residues. Here the CDR3 DNA reads TGTGCCACCCGTAGGCCCCAGCATTTT. Its translation: CATRRPQHF.

The rearrangement joins TRBV5-4 to TRBJ1-2; a possible D gene is TRBD1 (5 bases). CDR1 and CDR2 (germline): SGHNT, YYREEE (reference sequence). Trimming stripped 0 bases from V and 5 bases from J, with 11 bases between. The CDR3 sequence is 14 residues long. CDR3 region: CASSLEPGQYGYTF. For the CDR3, the DNA is TGTGCCAGCAGCTTGGAGCCAGGGCAGTATGGCTACACCTTC.

V usage is TRBV28 and J usage is TRBJ2-1; 10 bases fit TRBD1. The CDR3 has 18 residues. Germline V lookup: CDR1 MDHEN, CDR2 SYDVKM. Unmatched junction bases numbered 10, after V lost 0 bases and J lost 5 bases. The CDR3 region is CASSLWAAGTGDDNEQFF. In DNA, the CDR3 is TGTGCCAGCAGTTTATGGGCCGCCGGGACAGGGGATGACAATGAGCAGTTCTTC.

The rearrangement links TRBV5-1 to TRBJ2-7; weak D call: TRBD1 (6 bases). Trimming stripped 0 bases from V and 3 bases from J, with 19 bases between. The V gene's germline CDR1 is SGHRS and CDR2 YFSETQ. The CDR3 totals 17 residues. The CDR3 sequence is CASSLATGMGKLYEQYF. Here the CDR3 DNA reads TGCGCCAGCAGCTTGGCTACAGGGATGGGTAAGCTCTACGAGCAGTACTTC. The whole variable domain, remainder taken from reference TRBV5-1 and TRBJ2-7, is KAGVTQTPRYLIKTRGQQVTLSCSPISGHRSVSWYQQTPGQGLQFLFEYFSETQRNKGNFPGRFSGRQFSNSRSEMNVSTLELGDSALYLCASSLATGMGKLYEQYFGPGTRLTVT.

V gene TRBV19 combines with J gene TRBJ2-2; perhaps TRBD2 as D (7 bases). The CDR3 runs to 14 residues. The V end was cut by 6 bases, the J end by 2 bases, with 10 bases between. CDR1 is LNHDA, CDR2 SQIVND, per germline (reference sequence). The CDR3 region is CASRGGENTGELFF. CDR3 sequence (DNA): TGTGCCAGTAGAGGGGGGGAAAACACCGGGGAGCTGTTTTTT. Based on the CDR3 plus reference TRBV19 and TRBJ2-2, the full variable domain is DGGITQSPKYLFRKEGQNVTLSCEQNLNHDAMYWYRQDPGQGLRLIYYSQIVNDFQKGDIAEGYSVSREKKESFPLTVTSAQKNPTAFYLCASRGGENTGELFFGEGSRLTVL.

The chain is built from TRBV18 and TRBJ2-5, with 7 bases lining up with TRBD1. From germline, CDR1 is KGHSH and CDR2 LQKENI. There are 14 residues in the CDR3. The V segment lost 6 bases and the J segment 2 bases; nucleotides outside the gene matches: 6. The CDR3 DNA sequence: TGTGCCAGCTCCCCAATGGGACAGCAAGAGACCCAGTACTTC. This sequence encodes CASSPMGQQETQYF.

CDR3 nucleotide sequence: TGTGCCAGCTCGAACATCAGGGGGGATACGCAGTATTTT. It codes for CASSNIRGDTQYF. V gene TRBV11-2 combines with J gene TRBJ2-3; 7 bases fit TRBD1. The CDR3 runs 13 residues. Germline V gene data show CDR1 as SGHAT and CDR2 as FQNNGV. Trimming at V came to 8 bases and at J to 6 bases, leaving 8 bases not matched to a gene.

V and J are TRBV29-1 and TRBJ1-2; 7 bases fit TRBD1. The length of the CDR3 is 11 residues. The germline CDR1 and CDR2 sequences are SQVTM and ANQGSEA. V gave up 7 bases and J gave up 8 bases; unmatched junction bases: 7. The CDR3 region has the DNA TGCAGCGACCGGACAGGCAACGGCTACACCTTC. It is translated as CSDRTGNGYTF.

The chain couples TRBV10-3 to TRBJ2-4; TRBD1 matches 9 bases. The CDR3 has 15 residues. With V trimmed by 6 bases and J by 5 bases, 8 bases remained unmatched. The germline gives CDR1 ENHRY, CDR2 SYGVKD. This CDR3 reads CAISQGQGGENIQYF. CDR3 coding DNA: TGTGCCATCAGCCAGGGACAGGGTGGGGAAAACATTCAGTACTTC.

The chain combines TRBV19 with TRBJ1-2; TRBD1 is a possible D gene (6 bases). This CDR3 has 14 residues. Looked up from germline, CDR1 is LNHDA and CDR2 is SQIVND (reference sequence). The V end was cut by 5 bases, the J end by 2 bases, with 12 bases between. In DNA, the CDR3 is TGTGCCAGTAGTGACTCCCAGGGGAACTATGGCTACACCTTC. Translating gives CASSDSQGNYGYTF.

The V call is TRBV10-3, the J call TRBJ2-7; the D gene is possibly TRBD1 (5 bases). The V end lost 0 bases, the J end lost 0 bases, and 9 bases lay between the germline ends. Germline lookup yields CDR1 ENHRY and CDR2 SYGVKD. The CDR3 sequence is 15 residues long. CDR3 sequence reads: CAISESGASSYEQYF. CDR3 nucleotide sequence: TGTGCCATCAGTGAGTCAGGGGCGAGCTCCTACGAGCAGTACTTC.

The CDR3 region has the DNA TGTGCCAGCAGCCAAGTTCGGGGTTTTGGGATCACTGAAGCTTTCTTT. Translation: CASSQVRGFGITEAFF. This chain joins TRBV4-2 and TRBJ1-1; D ambiguous. V was pared by 1 base and J by 4 bases, with 16 bases between. Germline lookup yields CDR1 LGHNA and CDR2 YNFKEQ. CDR3 size: 16 residues.